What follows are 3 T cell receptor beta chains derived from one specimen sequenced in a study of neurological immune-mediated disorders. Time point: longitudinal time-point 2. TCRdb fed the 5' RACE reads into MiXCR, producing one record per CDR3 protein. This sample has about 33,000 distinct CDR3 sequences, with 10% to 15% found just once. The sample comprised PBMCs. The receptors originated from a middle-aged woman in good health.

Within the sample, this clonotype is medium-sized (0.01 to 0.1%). CDR3 nucleotide sequence: TGTGCCAGCAGGGAGACAGGGCCGAGCTCTGGGGCCAACGTCCTGACTTTC. Translation gives CASRETGPSSGANVLTF. This rearrangement joins TRBV9 to TRBJ2-6, with 7 bases identical to TRBD1. The CDR3 is 17 residues long. In germline, CDR1 is SGDLS, CDR2 YYNGEE. The V segment lost 5 bases and the J segment 0 bases; nucleotides outside the gene matches: 8.

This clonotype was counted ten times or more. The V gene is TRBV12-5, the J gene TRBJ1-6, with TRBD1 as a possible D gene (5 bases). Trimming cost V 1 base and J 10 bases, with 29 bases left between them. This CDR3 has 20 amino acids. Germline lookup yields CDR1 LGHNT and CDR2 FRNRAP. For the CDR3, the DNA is TGTGCTAGTGGTTTGGAGTGGAACAGGTTCTCTGAGAGGGATTGGTCACCCCTCCACTTT. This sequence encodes CASGLEWNRFSERDWSPLHF.

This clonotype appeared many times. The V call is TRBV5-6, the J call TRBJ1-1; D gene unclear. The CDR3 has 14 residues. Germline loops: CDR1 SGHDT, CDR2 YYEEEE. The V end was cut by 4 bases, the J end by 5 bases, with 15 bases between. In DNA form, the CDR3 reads TGTGCCAGCAGCGCGCCCCCTGGGGTTACTGAAGCTTTCTTT. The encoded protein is CASSAPPGVTEAFF.